The 15 T cell receptor beta chains reported below all come from one sample, sequenced in a study of T cells in Graves' hyperthyroidism and ophthalmopathy. Amplification yielded TCR beta CDR3 regions, with RNA transcripts as the source. The study used the HTBI primer set for a first-round RT-PCR of the TCR CDR3. TCRdb itself ran the multiplex PCR reads through MiXCR, one entry per CDR3 protein. The profile shows about 300,000 distinct CDR3 sequences, approximately 16% of them singletons. The material sequenced was blood. The receptors originated from a man aged 25 to 45 with Graves' hyperthyroidism.

The chain uses TRBV5-1 and TRBJ1-5; 7 bases agree with TRBD1. CDR3 size: 15 residues. Germline V gene lookup returns CDR1 SGHRS and CDR2 YFSETQ. The V segment lost 0 bases and the J segment 6 bases; nucleotides outside the gene matches: 6. The CDR3 bases are TGCGCCAGCAGCTTGGCGGGCCGACAGGGTCAGCCCCAGCATTTT. Translating gives CASSLAGRQGQPQHF.

This clonotype was detected a few times. A much larger clonotype is one base distant, so this may be a read error. V gene TRBV11-1 combines with J gene TRBJ2-3; 8 bases align to TRBD2. Germline CDR1 SGHAT, CDR2 FQDESV (reference sequence). The length of the CDR3 is 16 residues. This chain's CDR3 is CASAPPDGRATVTQYF. CDR3 coding DNA: TGTGCCAGCGCACCTCCGGACGGGAGGGCCACAGTTACGCAGTATTTT.

The sample holds a few counts of this clonotype. The gene calls are TRBV27 and TRBJ1-4, with D maybe TRBD1 (5 bases). V lost 5 bases, J lost 8 bases, and 12 bases lay in between. Germline assignment: CDR1 MNHEY and CDR2 SMNVEV (reference sequence). The CDR3 runs 13 residues. The CDR3 DNA is TGTGCCAGCAGTCACCTGACAGACGAAAAACTGTTTTTT. Translated, it gives CASSHLTDEKLFF.

This clonotype was recorded a few times. V and J are TRBV7-8 and TRBJ2-5, with D possibly TRBD1 on 5 matching bases. Germline assignment: CDR1 SGHVS and CDR2 FQNEAQ. This CDR3 has 13 amino acids. Trimming took off 4 bases at V and 1 base at J, with 7 bases between the two ends. The CDR3 spells CASSWGGQETQYF. DNA for the CDR3: TGTGCCAGCAGCTGGGGCGGCCAAGAGACCCAGTACTTC. Full variable domain (remainder filled in from reference TRBV7-8 and TRBJ2-5): GAGVSQSPRYKVAKRGQDVALRCDPISGHVSLFWYQQALGQGPEFLTYFQNEAQLDKSGLPSDRFFAERPEGSVSTLKIQRTQQEDSAVYLCASSWGGQETQYFGPGTRLLVL.

This clonotype was recorded many times. The chain is built from TRBV29-1 and TRBJ1-1, with a weak D call TRBD1 (5 bases). CDR1 and CDR2 (germline): SQVTM, ANQGSEA. CDR3 length equals 14 residues. Deletions cut 5 bases from V and 0 bases from J, with 13 bases between. The CDR3 protein is CSVRAGILNTEAFF. The DNA of the CDR3 is TGCAGCGTTCGAGCAGGGATTTTGAACACTGAAGCTTTCTTT.

This clonotype was found many times. The chain links TRBV28 to TRBJ1-3, with TRBD1 identical over 8 bases. This CDR3 comprises 15 residues. Germline V CDR1 and CDR2: MDHEN, SYDVKM. V shed 6 bases and J 4 bases; nucleotides not matched to a gene: 8. The chain's CDR3 is CASRSGGMGGNTIYF. The CDR3 nucleotides read TGTGCCAGCAGGTCAGGGGGCATGGGCGGAAACACCATATATTTT. The full variable domain, completed using reference TRBV28 and TRBJ1-3, is DVKVTQSSRYLVKRTGEKVFLECVQDMDHENMFWYRQDPGLGLRLIYFSYDVKMKEKGDIPEGYSVSREKKERFSLILESASTNQTSMYLCASRSGGMGGNTIYFGEGSWLTVV.

The CDR3 spells CSVGTSGSAETQYF. DNA for the CDR3: TGCAGCGTAGGGACTAGCGGGAGTGCAGAGACCCAGTACTTC. J is TRBJ2-5 and V is TRBV29-1, with 14 nucleotides matching TRBD2. V lost 6 bases to trimming and J lost 4 bases; unmatched junction nucleotides: 4. This CDR3 comprises 14 residues. Germline V gene data show CDR1 as SQVTM and CDR2 as ANQGSEA.

The rearrangement joins TRBV29-1 to TRBJ1-2; no firm D call. V was pared by 0 bases and J by 8 bases, with 7 bases between. The CDR3 covers 11 residues. Per germline, CDR1 SQVTM and CDR2 ANQGSEA. In DNA form, the CDR3 reads TGCAGCGTTGAAGACTCCAGGGGCTACACCTTC. It encodes CSVEDSRGYTF.

This clonotype came up many times. CDR3 sequence reads: CAWSKQGETQYF. CDR3 coding DNA: TGTGCCTGGAGTAAGCAGGGAGAGACCCAGTACTTC. The chain links TRBV30 to TRBJ2-5; tentatively, D is TRBD1 (5 bases). Trimming removed 2 bases from V and 4 bases from J, with 8 bases in between. Germline assignment: CDR1 GTSNPN and CDR2 SVGIG (reference sequence). CDR3 length: 12 amino acids.

This clonotype was recorded at least ten times. The rearrangement uses TRBV27 and TRBJ1-2; 7 nucleotides agree with TRBD1. Germline CDR1 is MNHEY and CDR2 is SMNVEV (reference sequence). J lost 7 bases, V lost 2 bases, and 4 bases had no gene match. CDR3 length equals 13 residues. The CDR3 DNA reads TGTGCCAGCAGTTTACTCCCAGGGGGTGGCTACACCTTC. Protein sequence: CASSLLPGGGYTF.

This clonotype was observed a handful of times. The J gene is TRBJ2-3, the V gene TRBV6-6; no definite D call. The CDR3 sequence is 17 residues long. Per germline, CDR1 MNHNY and CDR2 SVGAGI (reference sequence). The V and J ends lost 2 bases and 4 bases respectively, with 19 bases between them. CDR3 bases: TGTGCCAGCAGTTACCCGACAACAGCTACTCGGCCAGATACGCAGTATTTT. Translated, it gives CASSYPTTATRPDTQYF.

The sample holds a few counts of this clonotype. The chain joins TRBV5-1 to TRBJ1-5; D remains unclear. V lost 2 bases, J lost 4 bases, and 10 bases lay in between. Germline V gene data show CDR1 as SGHRS and CDR2 as YFSETQ. This CDR3 region has 14 residues. DNA of the CDR3: TGCGCCAGCAGCTTTCGCCCTGGAAATCAGCCCCAGCATTTT. Its protein product is CASSFRPGNQPQHF. Filled out from reference TRBV5-1 and TRBJ1-5, the complete variable domain reads KAGVTQTPRYLIKTRGQQVTLSCSPISGHRSVSWYQQTPGQGLQFLFEYFSETQRNKGNFPGRFSGRQFSNSRSEMNVSTLELGDSALYLCASSFRPGNQPQHFGDGTRLSIL.

The table lists this clonotype with a few counts. This chain links TRBV20-1 with TRBJ1-1, with no clear D. The CDR3 is 14 amino acids. Germline values: CDR1 DFQATT, CDR2 SNEGSKA (reference sequence). V lost 4 bases and J lost 1, with 13 bases in between. The CDR3 DNA follows: TGCAGTGCTATGGACGGTCGGGAGAACACTGAAGCTTTCTTT. This codes for CSAMDGRENTEAFF.

This clonotype came up a few times. The chain combines TRBV20-1 with TRBJ2-1, with no clear D. V was pared by 0 bases and J by 5 bases, with 17 bases between. CDR3 length: 16 amino acids. Germline CDR1 is DFQATT and CDR2 is SNEGSKA (reference sequence). CDR3 bases: TGCAGTGCTAGAGATTTTAAGGAGATCGTGAACAATGAGCAGTTCTTC. It encodes CSARDFKEIVNNEQFF.

This clonotype was recorded many times. The chain joins TRBV12-3 or TRBV12-4 to TRBJ2-3, with 12 bases aligning to TRBD1. CDR3 length: 17 residues. The trim removed 5 bases at V and 6 bases at J, leaving 12 bases unmatched. This CDR3 reads CASSPGTGGWGGDTQYF. The CDR3 nucleotides read TGTGCCAGCAGTCCCGGGACAGGGGGCTGGGGTGGGGATACGCAGTATTTT.